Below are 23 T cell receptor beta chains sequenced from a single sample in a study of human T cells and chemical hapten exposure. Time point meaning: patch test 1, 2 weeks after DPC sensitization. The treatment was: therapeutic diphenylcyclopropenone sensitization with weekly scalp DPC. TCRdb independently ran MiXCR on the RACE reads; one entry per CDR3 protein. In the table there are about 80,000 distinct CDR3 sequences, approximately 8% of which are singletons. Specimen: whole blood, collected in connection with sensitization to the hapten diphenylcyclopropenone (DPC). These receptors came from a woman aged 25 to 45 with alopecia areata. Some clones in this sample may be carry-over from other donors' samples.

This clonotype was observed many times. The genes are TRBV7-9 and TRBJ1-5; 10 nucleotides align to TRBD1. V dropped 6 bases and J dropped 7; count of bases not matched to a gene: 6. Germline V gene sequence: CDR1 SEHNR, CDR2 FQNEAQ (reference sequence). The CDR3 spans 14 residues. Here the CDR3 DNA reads TGTGCCAGCAGTCTTGGACAGGGGGGACAGCCCCAGCATTTT. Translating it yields CASSLGQGGQPQHF.

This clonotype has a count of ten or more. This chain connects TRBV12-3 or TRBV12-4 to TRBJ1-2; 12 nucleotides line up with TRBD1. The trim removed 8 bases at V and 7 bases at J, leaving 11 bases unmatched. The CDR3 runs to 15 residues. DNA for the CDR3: TGTGCCAGCGGCCCGACCGGGACAGGGGGCCTTGGCTACACCTTC. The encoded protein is CASGPTGTGGLGYTF.

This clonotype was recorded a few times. The CDR3: CASSQEGSGNTIYF. The CDR3 region has the DNA TGTGCCAGCAGCCAAGAAGGCTCTGGAAACACCATATATTTT. The rearrangement uses TRBV14 and TRBJ1-3, with D unclear. V was pared by 0 bases and J by 0 bases, with 3 bases between. The CDR3 spans 14 residues. Germline CDR1 and CDR2: SGHDN and FVKESK.

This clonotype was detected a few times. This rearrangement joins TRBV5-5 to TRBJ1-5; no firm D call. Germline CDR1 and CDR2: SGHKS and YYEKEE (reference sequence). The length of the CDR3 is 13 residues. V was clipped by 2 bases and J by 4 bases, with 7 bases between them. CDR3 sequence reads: CASSFTDNQPQHF. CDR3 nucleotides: TGTGCCAGCAGCTTCACAGATAATCAGCCCCAGCATTTT.

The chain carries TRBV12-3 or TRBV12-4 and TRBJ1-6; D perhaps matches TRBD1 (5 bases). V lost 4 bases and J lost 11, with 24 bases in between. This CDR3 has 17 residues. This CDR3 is CASSSAGDSYDNAPLHF. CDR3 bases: TGTGCCAGCAGTTCGGCCGGTGACAGTTATGACAATGCACCCCTCCACTTT.

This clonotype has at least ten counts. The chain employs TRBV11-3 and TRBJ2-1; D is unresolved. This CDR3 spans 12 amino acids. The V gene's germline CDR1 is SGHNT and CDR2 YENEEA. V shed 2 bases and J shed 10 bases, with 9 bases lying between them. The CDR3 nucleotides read TGTGCCAGCAGCTTAATCGATCAGGAGCAGTTCTTC. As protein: CASSLIDQEQFF. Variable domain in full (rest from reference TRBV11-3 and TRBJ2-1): EAGVVQSPRYKIIEKKQPVAFWCNPISGHNTLYWYLQNLGQGPELLIRYENEEAVDDSQLPKDRFSAERLKGVDSTLKIQPAELGDSAVYLCASSLIDQEQFFGPGTRLTVL.

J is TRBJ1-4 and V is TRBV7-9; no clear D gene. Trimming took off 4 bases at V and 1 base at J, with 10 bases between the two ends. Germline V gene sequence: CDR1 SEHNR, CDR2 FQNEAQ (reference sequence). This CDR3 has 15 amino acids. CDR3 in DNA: TGTGCCAGCAGCTCTACCGCAGGAACTAATGAAAAACTGTTTTTT. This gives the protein CASSSTAGTNEKLFF.

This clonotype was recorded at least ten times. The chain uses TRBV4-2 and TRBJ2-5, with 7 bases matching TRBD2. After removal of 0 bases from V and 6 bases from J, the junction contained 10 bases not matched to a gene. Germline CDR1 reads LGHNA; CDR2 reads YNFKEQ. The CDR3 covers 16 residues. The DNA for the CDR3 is TGTGCCAGCAGCCAAGATGAGGGTAGCGGGTCACAGACCCAGTACTTC. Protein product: CASSQDEGSGSQTQYF.

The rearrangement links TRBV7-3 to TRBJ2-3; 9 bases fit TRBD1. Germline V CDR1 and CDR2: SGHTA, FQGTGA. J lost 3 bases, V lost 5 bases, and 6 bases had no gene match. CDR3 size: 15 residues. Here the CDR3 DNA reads TGTGCCAGCAGCATTGGGACAGGGAGAACAGATACGCAGTATTTT. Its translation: CASSIGTGRTDTQYF.

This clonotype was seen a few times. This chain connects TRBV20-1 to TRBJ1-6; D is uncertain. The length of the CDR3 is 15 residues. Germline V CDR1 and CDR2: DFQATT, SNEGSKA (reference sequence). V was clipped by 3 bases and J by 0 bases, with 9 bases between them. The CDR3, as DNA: TGCAGTGCTAGGCCAGATAGCTCCTATAATTCACCCCTCCACTTT. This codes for CSARPDSSYNSPLHF.

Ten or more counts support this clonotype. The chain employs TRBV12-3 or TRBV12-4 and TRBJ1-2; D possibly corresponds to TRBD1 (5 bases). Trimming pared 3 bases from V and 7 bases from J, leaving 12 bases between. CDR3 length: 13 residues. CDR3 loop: CASSFLGEAGYTF. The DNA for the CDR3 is TGTGCCAGCAGTTTTCTGGGGGAGGCTGGCTACACCTTC.

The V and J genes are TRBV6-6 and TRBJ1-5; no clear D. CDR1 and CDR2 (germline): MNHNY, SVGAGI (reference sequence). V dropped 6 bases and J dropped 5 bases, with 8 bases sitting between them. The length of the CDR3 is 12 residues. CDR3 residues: CASRREDQPQHF. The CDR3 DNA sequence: TGTGCCAGCAGGAGGGAAGATCAGCCCCAGCATTTT.

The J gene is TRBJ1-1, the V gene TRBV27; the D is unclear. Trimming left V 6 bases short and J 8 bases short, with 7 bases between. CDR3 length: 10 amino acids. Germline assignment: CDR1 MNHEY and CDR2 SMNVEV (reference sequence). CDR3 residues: CASRGSEAFF. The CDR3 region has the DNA TGTGCCAGCAGGGGCTCGGAAGCTTTCTTT.

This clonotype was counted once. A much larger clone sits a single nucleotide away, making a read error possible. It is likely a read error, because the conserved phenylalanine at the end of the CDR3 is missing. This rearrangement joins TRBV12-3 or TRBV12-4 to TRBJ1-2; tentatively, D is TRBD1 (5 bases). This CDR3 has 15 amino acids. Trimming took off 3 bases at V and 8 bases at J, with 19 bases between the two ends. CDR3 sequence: CASSFQNPRGMGYTS. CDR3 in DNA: TGTGCCAGCAGTTTCCAAAACCCGAGGGGTATGGGCTACACCTCC.

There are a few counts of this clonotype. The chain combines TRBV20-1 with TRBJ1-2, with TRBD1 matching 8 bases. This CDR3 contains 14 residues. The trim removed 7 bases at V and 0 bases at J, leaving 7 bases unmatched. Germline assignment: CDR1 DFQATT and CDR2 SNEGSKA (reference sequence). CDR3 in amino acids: CSGGTGQANYGYTF. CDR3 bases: TGCAGTGGTGGGACAGGACAAGCTAACTATGGCTACACCTTC.

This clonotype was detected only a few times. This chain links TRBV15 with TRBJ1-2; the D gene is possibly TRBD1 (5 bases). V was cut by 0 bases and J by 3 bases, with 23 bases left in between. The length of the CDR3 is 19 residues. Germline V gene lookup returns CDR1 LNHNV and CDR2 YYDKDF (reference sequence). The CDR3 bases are TGTGCCACCAGCAGAGATGGTGGGGTGGGACCAACCGGTTACTATGGCTACACCTTC. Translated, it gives CATSRDGGVGPTGYYGYTF.

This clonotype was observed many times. CDR3 sequence (DNA): TGTGCCAGCAGCTTATATCCGATGGCGGGACAGGCCCTATACGAGCAGTACTTC. Encoded protein: CASSLYPMAGQALYEQYF. V is TRBV13 and J is TRBJ2-7, with TRBD1 matching over 8 bases. The CDR3 consists of 18 residues. The germline gives CDR1 PRHDT, CDR2 FYEKMQ (reference sequence). V lost 2 bases, J lost 4 bases, and 16 bases stayed unmatched.

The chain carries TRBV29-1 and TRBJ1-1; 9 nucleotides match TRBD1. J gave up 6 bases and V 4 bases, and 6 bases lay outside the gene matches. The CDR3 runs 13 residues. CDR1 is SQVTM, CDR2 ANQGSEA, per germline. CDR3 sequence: CSVGRTGDSEAFF. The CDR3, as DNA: TGCAGCGTTGGCCGGACAGGGGACTCTGAAGCTTTCTTT.

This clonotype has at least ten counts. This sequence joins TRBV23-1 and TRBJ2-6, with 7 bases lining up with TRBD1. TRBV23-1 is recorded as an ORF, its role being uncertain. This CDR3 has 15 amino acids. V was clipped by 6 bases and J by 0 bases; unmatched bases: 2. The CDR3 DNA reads TGCGCCAGCAGGACAGGGTTCTCTGGGGCCAACGTCCTGACTTTC. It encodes CASRTGFSGANVLTF.

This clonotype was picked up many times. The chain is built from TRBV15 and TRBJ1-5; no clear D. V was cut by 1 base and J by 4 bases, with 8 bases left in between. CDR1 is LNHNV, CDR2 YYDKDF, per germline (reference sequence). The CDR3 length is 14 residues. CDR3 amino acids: CATSRGGGNQPQHF. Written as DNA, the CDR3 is TGTGCCACCAGCAGAGGGGGAGGGAATCAGCCCCAGCATTTT. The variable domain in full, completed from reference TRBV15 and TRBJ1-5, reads DAMVIQNPRYQVTQFGKPVTLSCSQTLNHNVMYWYQQKSSQAPKLLFHYYDKDFNNEADTPDNFQSRRPNTSFCFLDIRSPGLGDTAMYLCATSRGGGNQPQHFGDGTRLSIL.

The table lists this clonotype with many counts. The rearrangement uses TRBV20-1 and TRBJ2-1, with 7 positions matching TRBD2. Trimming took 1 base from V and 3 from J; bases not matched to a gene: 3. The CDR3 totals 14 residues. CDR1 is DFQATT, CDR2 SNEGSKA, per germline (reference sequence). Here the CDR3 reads CSARGGEGYNEQFF. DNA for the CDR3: TGCAGTGCTAGAGGGGGGGAGGGCTACAATGAGCAGTTCTTC.

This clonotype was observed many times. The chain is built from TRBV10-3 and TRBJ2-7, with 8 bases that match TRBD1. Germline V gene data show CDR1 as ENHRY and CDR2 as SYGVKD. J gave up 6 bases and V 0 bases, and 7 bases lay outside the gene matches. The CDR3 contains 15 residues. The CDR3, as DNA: TGTGCCATCAGTGAGTCGAACCAGGGGGCCCGCGAGCAGTACTTC. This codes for CAISESNQGAREQYF.

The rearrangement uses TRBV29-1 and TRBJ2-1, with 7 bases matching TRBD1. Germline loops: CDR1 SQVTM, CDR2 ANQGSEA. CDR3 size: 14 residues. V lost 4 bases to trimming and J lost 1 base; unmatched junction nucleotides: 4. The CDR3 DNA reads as TGCAGCGTTGTAGGGGGCACGTCCTACAATGAGCAGTTCTTC. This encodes CSVVGGTSYNEQFF.